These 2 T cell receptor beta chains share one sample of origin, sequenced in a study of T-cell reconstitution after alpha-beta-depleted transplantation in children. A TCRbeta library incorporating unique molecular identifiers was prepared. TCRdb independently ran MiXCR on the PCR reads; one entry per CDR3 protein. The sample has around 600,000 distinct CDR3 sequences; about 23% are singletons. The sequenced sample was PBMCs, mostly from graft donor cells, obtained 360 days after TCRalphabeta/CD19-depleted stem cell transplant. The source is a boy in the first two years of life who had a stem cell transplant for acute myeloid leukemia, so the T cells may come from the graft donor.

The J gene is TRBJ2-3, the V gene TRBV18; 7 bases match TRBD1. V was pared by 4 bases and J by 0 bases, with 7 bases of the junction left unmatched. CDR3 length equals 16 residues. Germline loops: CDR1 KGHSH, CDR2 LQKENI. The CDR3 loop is CASSRSTGWSTDTQYF. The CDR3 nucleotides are TGTGCCAGCTCACGATCGACAGGGTGGAGCACAGATACGCAGTATTTT. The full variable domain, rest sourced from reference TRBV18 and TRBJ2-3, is NAGVMQNPRHLVRRRGQEARLRCSPMKGHSHVYWYRQLPEEGLKFMVYLQKENIIDESGMPKERFSAEFPKEGPSILRIQQVVRGDSAAYFCASSRSTGWSTDTQYFGPGTRLTVL.

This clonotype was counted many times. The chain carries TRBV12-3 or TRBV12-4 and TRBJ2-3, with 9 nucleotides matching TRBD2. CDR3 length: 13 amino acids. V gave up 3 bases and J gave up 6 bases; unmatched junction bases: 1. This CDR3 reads CASSFSGRDTQYF. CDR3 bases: TGTGCCAGCAGTTTCAGCGGGAGGGATACGCAGTATTTT.